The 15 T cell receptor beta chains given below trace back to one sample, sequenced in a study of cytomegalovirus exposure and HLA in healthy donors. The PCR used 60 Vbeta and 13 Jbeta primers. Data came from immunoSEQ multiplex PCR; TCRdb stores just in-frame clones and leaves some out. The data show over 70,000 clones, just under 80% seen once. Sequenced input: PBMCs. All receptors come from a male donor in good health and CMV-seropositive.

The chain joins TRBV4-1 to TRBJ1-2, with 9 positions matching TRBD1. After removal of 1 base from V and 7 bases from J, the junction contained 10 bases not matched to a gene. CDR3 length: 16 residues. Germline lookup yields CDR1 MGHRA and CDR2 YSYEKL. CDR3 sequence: CASSQGLMDRGSGYTF. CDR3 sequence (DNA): TGCGCCAGCAGCCAAGGCCTAATGGACAGGGGTAGTGGCTACACCTTC.

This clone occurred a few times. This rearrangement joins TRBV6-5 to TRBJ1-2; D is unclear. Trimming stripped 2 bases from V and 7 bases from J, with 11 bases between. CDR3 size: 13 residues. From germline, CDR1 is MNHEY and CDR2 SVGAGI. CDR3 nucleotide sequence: TGTGCCAGCAGTTACCGGCAGGCCGCTGGCTACACCTTC. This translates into CASSYRQAAGYTF.

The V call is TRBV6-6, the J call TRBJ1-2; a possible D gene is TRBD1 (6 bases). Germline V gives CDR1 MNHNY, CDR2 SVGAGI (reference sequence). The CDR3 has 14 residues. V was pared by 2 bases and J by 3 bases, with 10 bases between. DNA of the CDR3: TGTGCCAGCAGTTACCTGACAGGATACTATGGCTACACCTTC. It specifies CASSYLTGYYGYTF.

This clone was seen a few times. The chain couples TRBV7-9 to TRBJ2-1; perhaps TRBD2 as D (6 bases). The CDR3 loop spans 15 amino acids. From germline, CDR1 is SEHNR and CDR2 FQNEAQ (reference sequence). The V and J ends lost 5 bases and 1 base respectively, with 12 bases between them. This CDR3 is CASSAGSGSYNEQFF. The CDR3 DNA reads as TGTGCCAGCAGCGCGGGGAGCGGATCCTACAATGAGCAGTTCTTC.

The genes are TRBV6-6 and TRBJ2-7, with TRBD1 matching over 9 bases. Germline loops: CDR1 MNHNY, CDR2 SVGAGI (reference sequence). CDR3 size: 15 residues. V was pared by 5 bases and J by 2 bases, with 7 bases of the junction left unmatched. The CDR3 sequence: CASSPRDRVTYEQYF. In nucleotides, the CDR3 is TGTGCCAGCAGTCCCCGGGACAGGGTCACCTACGAGCAGTACTTC.

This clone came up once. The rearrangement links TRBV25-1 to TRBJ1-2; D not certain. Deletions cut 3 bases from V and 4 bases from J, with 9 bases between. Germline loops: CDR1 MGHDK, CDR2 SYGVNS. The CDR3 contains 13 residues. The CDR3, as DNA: TGTGCCAGCAGTGATGCAGTACCCTATGGCTACACCTTC. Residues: CASSDAVPYGYTF.

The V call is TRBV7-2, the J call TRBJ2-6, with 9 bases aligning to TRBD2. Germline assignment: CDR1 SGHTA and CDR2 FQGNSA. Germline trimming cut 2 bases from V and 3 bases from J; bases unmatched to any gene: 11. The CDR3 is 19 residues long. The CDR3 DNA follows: TGTGCCAGCAGCTTAACCCCCGCAGCTAGCGGGATTGGGGCCAACGTCCTGACTTTC. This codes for CASSLTPAASGIGANVLTF. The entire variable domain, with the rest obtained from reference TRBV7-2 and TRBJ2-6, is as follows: GAGVSQSPSNKVTEKGKDVELRCDPISGHTALYWYRQSLGQGLEFLIYFQGNSAPDKSGLPSDRFSAERTGGSVSTLTIQRTQQEDSAVYLCASSLTPAASGIGANVLTFGAGSRLTVL.

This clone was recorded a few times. CDR3: CASSMGHSDTEAFF. CDR3 DNA sequence: TGTGCCAGCAGCATGGGACATTCGGACACTGAAGCTTTCTTT. The rearrangement joins TRBV9 to TRBJ1-1; D may be TRBD1 (6 bases). Trimming stripped 4 bases from V and 3 bases from J, with 13 bases between. This CDR3 comprises 14 residues. The germline CDR1 and CDR2 sequences are SGDLS and YYNGEE.

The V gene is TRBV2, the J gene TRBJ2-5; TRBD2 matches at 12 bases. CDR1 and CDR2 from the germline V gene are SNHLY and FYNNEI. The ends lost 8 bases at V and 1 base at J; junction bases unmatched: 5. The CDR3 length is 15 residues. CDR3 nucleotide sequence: TGTGCCAGCTATGGACTAGCGGGACCCCAAGAGACCCAGTACTTC. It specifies CASYGLAGPQETQYF.

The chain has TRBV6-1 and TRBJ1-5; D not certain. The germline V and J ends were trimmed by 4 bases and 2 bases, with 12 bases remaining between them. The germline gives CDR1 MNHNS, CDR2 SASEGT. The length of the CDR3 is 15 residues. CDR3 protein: CASSVLSDRNQPQHF. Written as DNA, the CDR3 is TGTGCCAGCAGTGTTTTGTCAGATCGCAATCAGCCCCAGCATTTT.

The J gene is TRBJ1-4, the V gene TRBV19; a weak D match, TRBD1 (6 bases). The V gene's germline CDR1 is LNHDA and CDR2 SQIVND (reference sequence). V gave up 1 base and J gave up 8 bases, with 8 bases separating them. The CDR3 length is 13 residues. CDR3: CASSIAGVEKLFF. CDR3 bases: TGTGCCAGTAGTATAGCAGGGGTAGAAAAACTGTTTTTT.

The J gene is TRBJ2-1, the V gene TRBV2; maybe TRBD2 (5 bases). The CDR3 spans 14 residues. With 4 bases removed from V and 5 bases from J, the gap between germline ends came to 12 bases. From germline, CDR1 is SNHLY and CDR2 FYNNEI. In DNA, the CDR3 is TGTGCCAGCAGTGGGTGGGCCGGGAACAATGAGCAGTTCTTC. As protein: CASSGWAGNNEQFF.

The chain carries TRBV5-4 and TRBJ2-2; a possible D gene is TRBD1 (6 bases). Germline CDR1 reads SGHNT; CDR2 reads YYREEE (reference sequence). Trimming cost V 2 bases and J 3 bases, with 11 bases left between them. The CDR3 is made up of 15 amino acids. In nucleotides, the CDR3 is TGTGCCAGCAGCTTCCAGGGGCCAGACACCGGGGAGCTGTTTTTT. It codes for CASSFQGPDTGELFF. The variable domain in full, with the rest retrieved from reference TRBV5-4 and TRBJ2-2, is ETGVTQSPTHLIKTRGQQVTLRCSSQSGHNTVSWYQQALGQGPQFIFQYYREEENGRGNFPPRFSGLQFPNYSSELNVNALELDDSALYLCASSFQGPDTGELFFGEGSRLTVL.

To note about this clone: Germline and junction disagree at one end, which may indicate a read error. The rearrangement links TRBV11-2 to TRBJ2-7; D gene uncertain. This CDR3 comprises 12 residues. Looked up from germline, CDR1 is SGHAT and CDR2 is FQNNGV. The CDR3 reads CASSFHSRAVDF. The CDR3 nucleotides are TGTGCCAGCAGCTTCCACAGTAGAGCAGTAGACTTC. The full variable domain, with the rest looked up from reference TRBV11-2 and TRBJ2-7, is EAGVAQSPRYKIIEKRQSVAFWCNPISGHATLYWYQQILGQGPKLLIQFQNNGVVDDSQLPKDRFSAERLKGVDSTLKIQPAKLEDSAVYLCASSFHSRAVDFGPGTRLTVT.

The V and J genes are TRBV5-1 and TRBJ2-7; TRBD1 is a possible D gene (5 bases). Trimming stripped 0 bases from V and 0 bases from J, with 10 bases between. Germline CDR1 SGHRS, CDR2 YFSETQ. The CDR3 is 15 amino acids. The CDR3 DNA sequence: TGCGCCAGCAGCTTGGTTCCAGGGCCCTCCTACGAGCAGTACTTC. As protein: CASSLVPGPSYEQYF.